This entry concerns a single T cell receptor beta chain. FACS was used to enrich TEMRA cells, whereas the CD8+ and CD4+ T cells were obtained by negative isolation. Germline V CDR1 and CDR2: SGHRS, YFSETQ. V was trimmed by 4 bases and J by 7 bases, leaving 12 bases between them. This CDR3 region has 14 residues. Reverse transcription of about 0.5 to 1 ug RNA used random hexamers. Amplification of TCR beta CDR3 across 54 Vbeta and 13 Jbeta was performed with immunoSEQ multiplex PCR. TCRdb ran MiXCR on the immunoSEQ multiplex PCR reads and lists one entry per CDR3 protein. The table records just under 95,000 distinct CDR3 sequences, over 90% of them present only once. This entry belongs to a study of CD8 T cells in Susac syndrome.

J is TRBJ1-6 and V is TRBV5-1, with TRBD1 as a possible D gene (5 bases). This TCR came from a human donor with Susac syndrome. Material: CD4+ T cells from PBMCs. CDR3 in DNA: TGCGCCAGCAGCCGCTCGGGACTAAATTCACCCCTCCACTTT. It codes for CASSRSGLNSPLHF.